This T cell receptor (beta chain) was captured in a study of shared clonotypes between healthy human individuals. Profiled with immunoSEQ multiplex PCR; TCRdb holds only in-frame clones, not every one. This sample has more than 500,000 clones, with approximately 95% found just once. The germline V gene has CDR1 LNHDA and CDR2 SQIVND (reference sequence). V shed 3 bases and J 4 bases; nucleotides not matched to a gene: 8. The CDR3 has 15 residues. Naivety among CD8 cells was defined by CD45RO negativity and positive CCR7 selection, thereby excluding terminally differentiated effector memory CD45RA+ cells.

This clonotype was obtained from a woman aged 30 to 39 in good health. The chain is built from TRBV19 and TRBJ1-2, with 7 bases fitting TRBD1. Sequencing input: naive CD8+ T cells sorted from blood. The CDR3 DNA reads TGTGCCAGTAGTATGCTCACCGGGACAGCCTATGGCTACACCTTC. Protein product: CASSMLTGTAYGYTF.